This T cell receptor (beta chain) originates from a study of blood T cell repertoires in COVID-19. On the study more broadly: There were acute and convalescent COVID-19 samples, and they came from the United States, Italy and Spain. Nucleic acid was either cDNA or gDNA, and it came from T cells, B-cell-depleted T cells, or PBMCs.

Germline CDR1 MGHRA, CDR2 YSYEKL. The CDR3 contains 18 residues. Germline trimming cut 3 bases from V and 2 bases from J; bases unmatched to any gene: 9. Sequencing used immunoSEQ multiplex PCR; TCRdb keeps in-frame clones, though not all of them. The profile shows some 200,000 clones, approximately 75% of them singletons. Self-reported history from a screening survey and questionnaire set each donor's cohort. Recovered status applied to Cohort 3 donors who had two consecutive negative PCRs. It also applied to those with clearance or with symptom resolution. The chain couples TRBV4-1 to TRBJ2-4, with 11 bases identical to TRBD1. The sequence was collected from a man in his forties or fifties who had recovered from COVID-19. Sequenced sample: PBMCs or T cells enriched from blood (not recorded which). For the CDR3, the DNA is TGCGCCAGCAGCCACCAAAGGACAGGGGGCATGTCCAAAAACATTCAGTACTTC. Amino acids: CASSHQRTGGMSKNIQYF.